The subject of this entry is one T cell receptor (beta chain). Clones were sequenced by immunoSEQ multiplex PCR, and TCRdb holds only the in-frame ones, with some missing. The data hold about 290,000 clones, with around 90% observed a single time. Trimming took 3 bases from V and 10 from J, leaving 9 bases between them. Germline V gene lookup returns CDR1 SQVTM and CDR2 ANQGSEA. The CDR3 extends over 10 amino acids. The source of the sample is a study of blood T cell repertoires in COVID-19. Background on the study: Sources were T cells, B-cell-depleted T cells, or PBMCs; the material itself was cDNA or gDNA.

The rearrangement links TRBV29-1 to TRBJ1-1; D is perhaps TRBD1 (6 bases). Sequencing was carried out using peripheral blood. The receptor was derived from a woman aged 40 to 50 who had recovered from COVID-19. This CDR3 reads CSVDTGRAFF. The DNA for the CDR3 is TGCAGCGTTGACACAGGGAGAGCTTTCTTT.